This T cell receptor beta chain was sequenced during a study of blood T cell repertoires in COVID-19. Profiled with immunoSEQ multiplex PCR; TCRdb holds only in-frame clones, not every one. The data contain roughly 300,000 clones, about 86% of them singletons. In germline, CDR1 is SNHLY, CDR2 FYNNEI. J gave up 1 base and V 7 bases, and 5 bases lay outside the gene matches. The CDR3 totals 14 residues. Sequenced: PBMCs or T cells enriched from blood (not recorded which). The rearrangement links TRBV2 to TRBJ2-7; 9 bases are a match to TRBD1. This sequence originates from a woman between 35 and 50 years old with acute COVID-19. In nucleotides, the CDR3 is TGTGCCAGCATGTCCGGGACAGGGTCCTACGAGCAGTACTTC. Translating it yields CASMSGTGSYEQYF.